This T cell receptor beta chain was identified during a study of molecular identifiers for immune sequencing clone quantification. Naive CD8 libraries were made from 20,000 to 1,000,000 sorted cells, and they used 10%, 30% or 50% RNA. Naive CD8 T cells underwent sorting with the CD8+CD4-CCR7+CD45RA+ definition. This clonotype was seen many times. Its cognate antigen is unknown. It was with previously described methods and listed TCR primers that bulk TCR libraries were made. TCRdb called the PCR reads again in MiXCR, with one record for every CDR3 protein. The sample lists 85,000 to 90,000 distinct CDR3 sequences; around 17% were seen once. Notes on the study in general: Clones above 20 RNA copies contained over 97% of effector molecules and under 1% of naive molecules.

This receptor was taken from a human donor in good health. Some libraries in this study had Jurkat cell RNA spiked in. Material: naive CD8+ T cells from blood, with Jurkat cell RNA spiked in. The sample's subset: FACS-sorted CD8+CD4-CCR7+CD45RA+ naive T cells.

CDR3 sequence reads: CASSLARGGSGANVLTF. The CDR3 nucleotides read TGTGCCAGCAGCTTAGCGCGTGGGGGCTCTGGGGCCAACGTCCTGACTTTC. V usage is TRBV7-6 and J usage is TRBJ2-6; D is tentatively TRBD1 or TRBD2 (5 bases each). This CDR3 spans 17 amino acids. The V gene's germline CDR1 is SGHVS and CDR2 FNYEAQ. The germline V and J ends were trimmed by 0 bases and 0 bases, with 9 bases remaining between them.